Reported below is one T cell receptor (beta chain). This sample was taken from a study of blood T cell repertoires in COVID-19. Looking at the study overall: Samples taken during acute and convalescent COVID-19 were collected in the United States, Italy and Spain. T cells, B-cell-depleted T cells, or PBMCs supplied cDNA or gDNA.

Per the study methods: It was from reference gene primer amplification that nucleated cell counts were estimated. Profiled with immunoSEQ multiplex PCR; TCRdb holds only in-frame clones, not every one. That table supplies the V and J calls and clone size; D and trimming were determined from the DNA. The table has about 190,000 clones, approximately 80% seen once. Germline-derived CDR1 and CDR2 are MDHEN and SYDVKM. The length of the CDR3 is 16 residues. The V gene end was trimmed by 3 bases and the J gene end by 3 bases; junction bases not matched to a gene: 10. This chain connects TRBV28 to TRBJ2-7, with TRBD1 matching over 8 bases. Sequenced: peripheral blood. The sequence derives from a man between 60 and 75 years old with acute or convalescent COVID-19. CDR3: CASSFPRDRFDYEQYF. DNA of the CDR3: TGTGCCAGCAGTTTCCCAAGGGACAGGTTTGACTACGAGCAGTACTTC.